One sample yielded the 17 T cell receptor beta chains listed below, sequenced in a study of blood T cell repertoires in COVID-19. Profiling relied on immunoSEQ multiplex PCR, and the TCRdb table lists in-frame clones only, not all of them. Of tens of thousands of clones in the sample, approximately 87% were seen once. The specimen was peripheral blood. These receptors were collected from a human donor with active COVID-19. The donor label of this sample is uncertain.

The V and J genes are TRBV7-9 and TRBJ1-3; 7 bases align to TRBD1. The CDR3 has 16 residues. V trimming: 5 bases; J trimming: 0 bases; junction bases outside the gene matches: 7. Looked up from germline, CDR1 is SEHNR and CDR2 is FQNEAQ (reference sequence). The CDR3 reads CASSGDSLSSGNTIYF. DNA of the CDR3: TGTGCCAGCAGCGGGGACAGTTTGTCCTCTGGAAACACCATATATTTT.

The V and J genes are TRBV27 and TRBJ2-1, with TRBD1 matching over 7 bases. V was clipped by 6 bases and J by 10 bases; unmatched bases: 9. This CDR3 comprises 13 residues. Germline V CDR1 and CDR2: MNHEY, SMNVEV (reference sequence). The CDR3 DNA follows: TGTGCCAGCAGCTTGACAGGGTTTGCCGAGCAGTTCTTC. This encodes CASSLTGFAEQFF.

CDR3 amino acids: CASSDWPGSEQFF. DNA of the CDR3: TGTGCCAGCAGTGACTGGCCGGGGAGTGAGCAGTTCTTC. The chain carries TRBV6-4 and TRBJ2-1, with D maybe TRBD2 (5 bases). Trimming stripped 1 base from V and 9 bases from J, with 10 bases between. The CDR3 spans 13 residues. Germline V gives CDR1 MRHNA, CDR2 SNTAGT.

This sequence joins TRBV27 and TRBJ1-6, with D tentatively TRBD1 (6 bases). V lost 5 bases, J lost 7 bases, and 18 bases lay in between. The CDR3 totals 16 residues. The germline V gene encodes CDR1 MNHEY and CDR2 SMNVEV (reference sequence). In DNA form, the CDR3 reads TGTGCCAGCAGTCTCTACAGGGACACGCGGAATTCACCCCTCCACTTT. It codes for CASSLYRDTRNSPLHF.

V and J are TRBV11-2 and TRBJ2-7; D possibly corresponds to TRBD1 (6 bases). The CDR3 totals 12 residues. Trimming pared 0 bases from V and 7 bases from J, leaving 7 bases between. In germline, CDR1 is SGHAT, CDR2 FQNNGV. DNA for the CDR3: TGTGCCAGCAGCTTAGAGACAGGAGAGCAGTACTTC. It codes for CASSLETGEQYF.

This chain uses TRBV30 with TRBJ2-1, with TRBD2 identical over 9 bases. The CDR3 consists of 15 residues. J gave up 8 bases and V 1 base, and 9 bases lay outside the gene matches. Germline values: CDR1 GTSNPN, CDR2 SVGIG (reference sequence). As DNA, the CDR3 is TGTGCCTGGAGTGATGGGCGGGGGGGCCACTATGAGCAGTTCTTC. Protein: CAWSDGRGGHYEQFF.

The CDR3 DNA reads TGTGCCAGCCCGCACAGCGGAACTCTTATATGCAATCAGCCCCAGCATTTT. Protein sequence: CASPHSGTLICNQPQHF. This chain uses TRBV7-2 with TRBJ1-5; D not certain. The V and J ends lost 8 bases and 2 bases respectively, with 22 bases between them. The germline V gene encodes CDR1 SGHTA and CDR2 FQGNSA. CDR3 size: 17 residues. Full variable domain (missing parts from reference TRBV7-2 and TRBJ1-5): GAGVSQSPSNKVTEKGKDVELRCDPISGHTALYWYRQSLGQGLEFLIYFQGNSAPDKSGLPSDRFSAERTGGSVSTLTIQRTQQEDSAVYLCASPHSGTLICNQPQHFGDGTRLSIL.

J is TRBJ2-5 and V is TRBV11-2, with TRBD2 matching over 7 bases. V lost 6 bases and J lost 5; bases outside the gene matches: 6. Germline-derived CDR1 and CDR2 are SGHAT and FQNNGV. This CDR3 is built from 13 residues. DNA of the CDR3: TGTGCCAGCAGACCCGAGGGAGGGGAGACCCAGTACTTC. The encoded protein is CASRPEGGETQYF.

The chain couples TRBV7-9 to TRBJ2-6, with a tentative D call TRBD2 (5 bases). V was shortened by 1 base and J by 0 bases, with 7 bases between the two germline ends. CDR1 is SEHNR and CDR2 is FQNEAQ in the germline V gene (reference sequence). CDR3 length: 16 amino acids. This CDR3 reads CASSLGETSGANVLTF. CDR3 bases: TGTGCCAGCAGCTTAGGGGAGACCTCTGGGGCCAACGTCCTGACTTTC.

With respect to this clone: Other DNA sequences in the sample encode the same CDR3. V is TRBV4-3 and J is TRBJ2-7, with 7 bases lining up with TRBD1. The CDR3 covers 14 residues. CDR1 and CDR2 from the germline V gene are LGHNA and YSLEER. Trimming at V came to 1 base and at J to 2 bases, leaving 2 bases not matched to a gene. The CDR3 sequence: CASSQGQGAYEQYF. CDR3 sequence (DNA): TGCGCCAGCAGCCAAGGACAGGGTGCCTACGAGCAGTACTTC.

DNA of the CDR3: TGCGCCAGCAGCGCGGCAGGGTCCTACAATGAGCAGTTCTTC. As protein: CASSAAGSYNEQFF. The rearrangement joins TRBV5-1 to TRBJ2-1; a weak D match, TRBD1 (5 bases). There are 14 residues in the CDR3. Germline V gives CDR1 SGHRS, CDR2 YFSETQ. Trimming shortened V by 4 bases and J by 1 base, and 9 bases separated the two germline ends.

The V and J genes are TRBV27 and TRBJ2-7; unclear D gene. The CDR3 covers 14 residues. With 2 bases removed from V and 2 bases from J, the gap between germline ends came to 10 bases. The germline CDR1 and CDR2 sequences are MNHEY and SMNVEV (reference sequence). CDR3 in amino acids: CASSLGQLPYEQYF. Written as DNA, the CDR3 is TGTGCCAGCAGTTTAGGGCAGTTGCCCTACGAGCAGTACTTC.

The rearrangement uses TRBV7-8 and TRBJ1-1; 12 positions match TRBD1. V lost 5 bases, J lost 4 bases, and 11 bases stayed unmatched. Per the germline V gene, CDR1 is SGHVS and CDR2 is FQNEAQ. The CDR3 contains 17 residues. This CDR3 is CASSPRPGQGAVTEAFF. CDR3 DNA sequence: TGTGCCAGCAGCCCGCGTCCGGGACAGGGGGCGGTCACTGAAGCTTTCTTT. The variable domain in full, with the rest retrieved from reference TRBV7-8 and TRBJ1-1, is GAGVSQSPRYKVAKRGQDVALRCDPISGHVSLFWYQQALGQGPEFLTYFQNEAQLDKSGLPSDRFFAERPEGSVSTLKIQRTQQEDSAVYLCASSPRPGQGAVTEAFFGQGTRLTVV.

The CDR3 region has the DNA TGTGCCAGCAGCCGGTTCTCCACAGATACGCAGTATTTT. It yields the protein CASSRFSTDTQYF. This chain links TRBV9 with TRBJ2-3; no definite D call. The CDR3 has 13 residues. CDR1 is SGDLS and CDR2 is YYNGEE in the germline V gene. V dropped 4 bases and J dropped 2 bases, with 8 bases sitting between them.

The chain's CDR3 is CASSQVGYSYEQYF. The DNA for the CDR3 is TGCGCCAGCAGCCAAGTCGGGTACTCCTACGAGCAGTACTTC. The chain couples TRBV4-3 to TRBJ2-7, with D hard to call. CDR1 is LGHNA and CDR2 is YSLEER in the germline V gene. The V gene lost 1 base and the J gene lost 0 bases, with 7 bases spanning the gap. The CDR3 consists of 14 residues.

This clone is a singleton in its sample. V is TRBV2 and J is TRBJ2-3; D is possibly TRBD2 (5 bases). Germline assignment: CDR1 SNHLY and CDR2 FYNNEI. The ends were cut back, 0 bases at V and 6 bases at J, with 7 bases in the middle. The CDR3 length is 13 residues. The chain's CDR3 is CASSEAPGDTQYF. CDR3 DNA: TGTGCCAGCAGTGAAGCCCCGGGGGATACGCAGTATTTT.

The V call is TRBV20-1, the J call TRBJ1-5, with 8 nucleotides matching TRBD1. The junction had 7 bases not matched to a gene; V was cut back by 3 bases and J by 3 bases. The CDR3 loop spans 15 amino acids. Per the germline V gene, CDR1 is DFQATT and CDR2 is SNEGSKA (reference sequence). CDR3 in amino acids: CSASHTTGANQPQHF. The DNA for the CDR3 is TGCAGTGCTAGTCATACGACAGGGGCCAATCAGCCCCAGCATTTT.